The entry below describes one T cell receptor (beta chain). Primers: 60 Vbeta forward and 13 Jbeta reverse. In the original processing: There were 80 million or so unique TCR beta chains by a later count, and about 12 million of them were shared. TCRdb's copy holds only in-frame clones and misses some; the assay was immunoSEQ multiplex PCR. Clone size and V and J calls were adopted from that table, with D and trimming inferred from the DNA. The table includes about 110,000 clones, over 70% detected once. This entry is derived from a study of cytomegalovirus exposure and HLA in healthy donors. Germline-derived CDR1 and CDR2 are MNHNS and SASEGT. There are 14 residues in the CDR3. The V gene lost 3 bases and the J gene lost 5 bases, with 13 bases spanning the gap.

Material for sequencing was PBMCs. The V gene is TRBV6-1, the J gene TRBJ2-5, with D possibly being TRBD1 (5 bases). The sequence derives from a male donor in good health and CMV-seronegative. Here the CDR3 DNA reads TGTGCCAGCAGTGACGTGGGGCCAGGGGAGACCCAGTACTTC. It translates to CASSDVGPGETQYF.